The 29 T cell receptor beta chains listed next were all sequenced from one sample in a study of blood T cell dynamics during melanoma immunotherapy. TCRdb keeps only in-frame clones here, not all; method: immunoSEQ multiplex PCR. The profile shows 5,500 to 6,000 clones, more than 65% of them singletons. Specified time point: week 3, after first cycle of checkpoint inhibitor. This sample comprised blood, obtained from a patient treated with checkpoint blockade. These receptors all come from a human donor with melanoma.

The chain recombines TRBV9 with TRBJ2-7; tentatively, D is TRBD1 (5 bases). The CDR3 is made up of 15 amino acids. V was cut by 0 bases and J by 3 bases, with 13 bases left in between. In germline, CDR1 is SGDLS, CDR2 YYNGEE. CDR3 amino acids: CASSVGADTHYEQYF. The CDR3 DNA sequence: TGTGCCAGCAGCGTAGGGGCGGACACTCACTACGAGCAGTACTTC.

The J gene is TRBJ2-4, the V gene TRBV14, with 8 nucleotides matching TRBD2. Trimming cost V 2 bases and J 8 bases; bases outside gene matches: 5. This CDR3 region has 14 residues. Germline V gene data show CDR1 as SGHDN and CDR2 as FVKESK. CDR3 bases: TGTGCCAGCAGCCAACGGCGGGGGGATCACATTCAGTACTTC. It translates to CASSQRRGDHIQYF.

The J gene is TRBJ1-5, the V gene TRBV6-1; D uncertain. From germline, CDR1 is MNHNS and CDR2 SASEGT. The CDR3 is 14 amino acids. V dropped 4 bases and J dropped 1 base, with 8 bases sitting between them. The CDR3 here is CASSGSFSNQPQHF. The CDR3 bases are TGTGCCAGCAGTGGATCATTCAGCAATCAGCCCCAGCATTTT.

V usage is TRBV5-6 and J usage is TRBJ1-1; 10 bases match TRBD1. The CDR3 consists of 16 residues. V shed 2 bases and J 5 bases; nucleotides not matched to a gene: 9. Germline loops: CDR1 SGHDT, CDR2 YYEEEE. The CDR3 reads CASSLTGTGAGTEAFF. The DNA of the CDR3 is TGTGCCAGCAGCTTAACTGGGACAGGGGCGGGAACTGAAGCTTTCTTT.

CDR3 in amino acids: CASSRDQGASSPLHF. The CDR3 DNA follows: TGCGCCAGCAGCCGGGACCAGGGGGCGAGTTCACCCCTCCACTTT. V is TRBV5-1 and J is TRBJ1-6, with 8 bases identical to TRBD1. The length of the CDR3 is 15 residues. Per germline, CDR1 SGHRS and CDR2 YFSETQ. After removal of 4 bases from V and 9 bases from J, the junction contained 9 bases not matched to a gene.

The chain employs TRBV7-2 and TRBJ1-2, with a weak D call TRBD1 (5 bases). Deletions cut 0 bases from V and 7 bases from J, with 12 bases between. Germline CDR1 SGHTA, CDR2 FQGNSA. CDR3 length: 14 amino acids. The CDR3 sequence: CASSLAGGVGGYTF. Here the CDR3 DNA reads TGTGCCAGCAGCTTAGCTGGGGGAGTTGGTGGCTACACCTTC.

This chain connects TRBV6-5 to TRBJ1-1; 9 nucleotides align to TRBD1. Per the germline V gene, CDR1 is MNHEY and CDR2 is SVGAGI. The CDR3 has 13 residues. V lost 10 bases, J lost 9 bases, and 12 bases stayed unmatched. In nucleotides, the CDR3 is TGTGCCACCACATATTCCGGGACAGGGAAAGCTTTCTTT. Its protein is CATTYSGTGKAFF.

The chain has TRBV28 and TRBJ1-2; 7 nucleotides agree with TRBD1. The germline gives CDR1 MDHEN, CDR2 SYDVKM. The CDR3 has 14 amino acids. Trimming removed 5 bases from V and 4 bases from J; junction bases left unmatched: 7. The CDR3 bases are TGTGCCAGCAGTATCCCAGGGGGGGCCTATGGCTACACCTTC. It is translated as CASSIPGGAYGYTF.

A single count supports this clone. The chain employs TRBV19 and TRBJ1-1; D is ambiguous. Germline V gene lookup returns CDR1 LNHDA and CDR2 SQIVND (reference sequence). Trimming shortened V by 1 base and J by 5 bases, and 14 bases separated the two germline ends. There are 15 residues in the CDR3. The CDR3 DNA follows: TGTGCCAGTAGTATAGGAGGTGCGGGTGGGACTGAAGCTTTCTTT. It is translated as CASSIGGAGGTEAFF.

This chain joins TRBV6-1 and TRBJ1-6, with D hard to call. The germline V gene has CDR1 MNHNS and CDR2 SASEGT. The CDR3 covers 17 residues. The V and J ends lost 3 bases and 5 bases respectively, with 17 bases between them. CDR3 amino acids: CASSDNPGPVHNSPLHF. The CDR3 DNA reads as TGTGCCAGCAGTGACAACCCCGGACCAGTTCATAATTCACCCCTCCACTTT.

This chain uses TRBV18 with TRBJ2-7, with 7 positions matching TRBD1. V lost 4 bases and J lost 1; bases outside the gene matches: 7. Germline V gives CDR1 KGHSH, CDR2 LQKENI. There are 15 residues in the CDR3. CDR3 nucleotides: TGTGCCAGCTCACTAGGGGGCCAAATTTCCTACGAGCAGTACTTC. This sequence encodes CASSLGGQISYEQYF. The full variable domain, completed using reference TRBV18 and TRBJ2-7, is NAGVMQNPRHLVRRRGQEARLRCSPMKGHSHVYWYRQLPEEGLKFMVYLQKENIIDESGMPKERFSAEFPKEGPSILRIQQVVRGDSAAYFCASSLGGQISYEQYFGPGTRLTVT.

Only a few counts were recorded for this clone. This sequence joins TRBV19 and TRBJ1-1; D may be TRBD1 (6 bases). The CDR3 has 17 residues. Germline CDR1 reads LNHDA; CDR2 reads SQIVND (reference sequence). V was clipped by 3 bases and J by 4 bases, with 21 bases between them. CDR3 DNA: TGTGCCAGTAGTATTGATCAGGGGAATACCTGGACCACTGAAGCTTTCTTT. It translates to CASSIDQGNTWTTEAFF.

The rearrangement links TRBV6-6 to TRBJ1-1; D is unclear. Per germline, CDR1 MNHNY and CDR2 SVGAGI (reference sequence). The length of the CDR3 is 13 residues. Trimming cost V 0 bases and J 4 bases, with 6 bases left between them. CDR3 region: CASSYSWPTEAFF. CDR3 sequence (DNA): TGTGCCAGCAGTTACTCTTGGCCCACTGAAGCTTTCTTT.

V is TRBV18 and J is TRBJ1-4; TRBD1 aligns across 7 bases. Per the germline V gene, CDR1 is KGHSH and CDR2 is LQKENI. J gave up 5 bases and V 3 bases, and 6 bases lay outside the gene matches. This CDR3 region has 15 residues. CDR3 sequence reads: CASSPGQAQNEKLFF. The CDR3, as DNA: TGTGCCAGCTCACCCGGACAGGCCCAAAATGAAAAACTGTTTTTT. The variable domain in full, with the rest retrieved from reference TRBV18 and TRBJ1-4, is NAGVMQNPRHLVRRRGQEARLRCSPMKGHSHVYWYRQLPEEGLKFMVYLQKENIIDESGMPKERFSAEFPKEGPSILRIQQVVRGDSAAYFCASSPGQAQNEKLFFGSGTQLSVL.

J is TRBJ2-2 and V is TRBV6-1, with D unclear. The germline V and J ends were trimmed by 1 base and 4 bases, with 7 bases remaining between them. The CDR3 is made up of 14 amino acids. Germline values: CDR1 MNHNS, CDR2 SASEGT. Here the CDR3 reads CASSEVEATGELFF. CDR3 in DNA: TGTGCCAGCAGTGAAGTCGAGGCCACCGGGGAGCTGTTTTTT.

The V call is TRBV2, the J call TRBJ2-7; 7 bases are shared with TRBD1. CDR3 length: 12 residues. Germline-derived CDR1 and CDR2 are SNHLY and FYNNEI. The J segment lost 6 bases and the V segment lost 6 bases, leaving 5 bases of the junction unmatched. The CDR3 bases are TGTGCCAGCAGGGTCACAGGGGTCGAGCAGTACTTC. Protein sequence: CASRVTGVEQYF.

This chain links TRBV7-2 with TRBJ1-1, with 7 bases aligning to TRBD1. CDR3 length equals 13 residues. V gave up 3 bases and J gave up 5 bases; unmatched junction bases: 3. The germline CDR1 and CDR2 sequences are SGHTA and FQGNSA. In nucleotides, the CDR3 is TGTGCCAGCAGCTTTCGCAGGGGGACTGAAGCTTTCTTT. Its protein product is CASSFRRGTEAFF.

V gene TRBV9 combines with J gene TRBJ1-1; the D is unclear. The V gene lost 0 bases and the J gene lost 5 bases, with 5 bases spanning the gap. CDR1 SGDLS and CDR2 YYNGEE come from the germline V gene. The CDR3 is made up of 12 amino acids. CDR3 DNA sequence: TGTGCCAGCAGCGTAGAGGGTACTGAAGCTTTCTTT. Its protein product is CASSVEGTEAFF.

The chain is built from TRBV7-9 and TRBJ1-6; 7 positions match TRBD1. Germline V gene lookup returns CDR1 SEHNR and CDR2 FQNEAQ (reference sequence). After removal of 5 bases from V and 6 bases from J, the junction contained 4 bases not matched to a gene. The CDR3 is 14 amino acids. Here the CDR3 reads CASSPDRANSPLHF. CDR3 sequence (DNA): TGTGCCAGCAGCCCAGACAGGGCTAATTCACCCCTCCACTTT.

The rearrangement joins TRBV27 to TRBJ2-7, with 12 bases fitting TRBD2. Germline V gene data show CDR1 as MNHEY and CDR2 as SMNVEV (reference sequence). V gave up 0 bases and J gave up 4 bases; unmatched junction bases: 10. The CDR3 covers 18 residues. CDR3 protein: CASSLSKRAGTSGYEQYF. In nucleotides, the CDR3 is TGTGCCAGCAGTTTATCTAAAAGGGCTGGGACTAGCGGGTACGAGCAGTACTTC.

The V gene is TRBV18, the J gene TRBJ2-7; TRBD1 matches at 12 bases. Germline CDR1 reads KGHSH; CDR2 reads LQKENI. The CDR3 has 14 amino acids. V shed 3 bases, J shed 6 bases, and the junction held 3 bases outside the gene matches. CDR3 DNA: TGTGCCAGCTCACCGGGACAGGGGGCGATCGAGCAGTACTTC. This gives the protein CASSPGQGAIEQYF.

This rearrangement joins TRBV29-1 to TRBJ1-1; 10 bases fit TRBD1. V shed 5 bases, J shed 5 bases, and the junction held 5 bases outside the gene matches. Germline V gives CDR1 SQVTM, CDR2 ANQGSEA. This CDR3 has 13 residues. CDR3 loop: CSVPGQGWTEAFF. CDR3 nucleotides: TGCAGCGTTCCGGGACAGGGGTGGACTGAAGCTTTCTTT.

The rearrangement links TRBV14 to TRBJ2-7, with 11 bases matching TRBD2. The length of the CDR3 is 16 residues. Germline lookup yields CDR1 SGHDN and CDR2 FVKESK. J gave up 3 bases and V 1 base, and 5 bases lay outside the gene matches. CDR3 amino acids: CASSQGGLAGNYEQYF. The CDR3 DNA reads TGTGCCAGCAGCCAAGGAGGACTAGCGGGTAACTACGAGCAGTACTTC.

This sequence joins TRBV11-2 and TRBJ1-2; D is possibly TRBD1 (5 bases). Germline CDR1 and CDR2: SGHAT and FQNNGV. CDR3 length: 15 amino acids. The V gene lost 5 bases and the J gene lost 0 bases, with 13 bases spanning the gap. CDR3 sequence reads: CASSREGLANYGYTF. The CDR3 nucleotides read TGTGCCAGCAGCCGTGAGGGGTTAGCTAACTATGGCTACACCTTC.

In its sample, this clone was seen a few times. The CDR3 spells CASSSSPRDRGLGGYTF. For the CDR3, the DNA is TGTGCCAGCAGCTCGAGTCCCCGGGACAGGGGGCTGGGTGGCTACACCTTC. V is TRBV7-3 and J is TRBJ1-2; TRBD1 agrees at 12 bases. Trimming removed 4 bases from V and 7 bases from J; junction bases left unmatched: 13. The germline CDR1 and CDR2 sequences are SGHTA and FQGTGA. The CDR3 is 17 residues long.

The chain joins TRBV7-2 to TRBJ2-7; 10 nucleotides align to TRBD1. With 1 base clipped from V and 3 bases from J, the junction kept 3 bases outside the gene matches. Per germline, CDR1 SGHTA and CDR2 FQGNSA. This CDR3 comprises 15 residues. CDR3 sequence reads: CASSLGQGADYEQYF. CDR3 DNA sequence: TGTGCCAGCAGCTTAGGACAGGGGGCGGACTACGAGCAGTACTTC.

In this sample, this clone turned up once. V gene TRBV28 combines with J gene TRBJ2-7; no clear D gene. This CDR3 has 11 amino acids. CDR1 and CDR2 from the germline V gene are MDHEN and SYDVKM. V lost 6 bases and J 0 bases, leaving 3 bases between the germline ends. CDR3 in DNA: TGTGCCAGCAGGCACTCCTACGAGCAGTACTTC. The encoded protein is CASRHSYEQYF.

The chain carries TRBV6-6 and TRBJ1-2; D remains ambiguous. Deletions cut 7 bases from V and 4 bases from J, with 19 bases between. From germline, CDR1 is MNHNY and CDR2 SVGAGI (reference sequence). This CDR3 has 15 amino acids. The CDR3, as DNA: TGTGCCAGCACTATTACCGTCGGGAGCGTCTATGGCTACACCTTC. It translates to CASTITVGSVYGYTF.

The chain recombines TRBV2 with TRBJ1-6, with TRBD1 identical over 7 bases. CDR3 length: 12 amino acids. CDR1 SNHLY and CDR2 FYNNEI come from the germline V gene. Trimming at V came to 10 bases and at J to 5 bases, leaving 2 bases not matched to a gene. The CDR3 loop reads CATGTDNSPLHF. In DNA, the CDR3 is TGTGCCACCGGGACAGATAATTCACCCCTCCACTTT. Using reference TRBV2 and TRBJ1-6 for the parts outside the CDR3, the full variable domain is EPEVTQTPSHQVTQMGQEVILRCVPISNHLYFYWYRQILGQKVEFLVSFYNNEISEKSEIFDDQFSVERPDGSNFTLKIRSTKLEDSAMYFCATGTDNSPLHFGNGTRLTVT.